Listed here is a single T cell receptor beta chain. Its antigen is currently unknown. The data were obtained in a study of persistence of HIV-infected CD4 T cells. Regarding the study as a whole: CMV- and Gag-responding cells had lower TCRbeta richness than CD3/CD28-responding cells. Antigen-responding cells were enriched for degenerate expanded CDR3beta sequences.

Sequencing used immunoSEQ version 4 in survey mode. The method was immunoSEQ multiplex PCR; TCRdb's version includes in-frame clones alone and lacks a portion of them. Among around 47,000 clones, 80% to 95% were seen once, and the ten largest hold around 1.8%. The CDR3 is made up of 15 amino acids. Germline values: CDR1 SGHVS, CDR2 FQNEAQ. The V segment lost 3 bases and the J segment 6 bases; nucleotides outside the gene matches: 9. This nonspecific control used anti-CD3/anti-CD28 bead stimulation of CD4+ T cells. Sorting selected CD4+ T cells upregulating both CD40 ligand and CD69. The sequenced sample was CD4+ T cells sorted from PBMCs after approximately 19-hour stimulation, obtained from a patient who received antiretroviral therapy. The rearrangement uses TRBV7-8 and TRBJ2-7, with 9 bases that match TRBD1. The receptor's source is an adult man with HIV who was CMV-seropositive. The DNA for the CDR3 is TGTGCCAGCAGCTTTGGCGGGACAGGGTTCATCGAGCAGTACTTC. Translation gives CASSFGGTGFIEQYF. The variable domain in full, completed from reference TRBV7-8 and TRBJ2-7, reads GAGVSQSPRYKVAKRGQDVALRCDPISGHVSLFWYQQALGQGPEFLTYFQNEAQLDKSGLPSDRFFAERPEGSVSTLKIQRTQQEDSAVYLCASSFGGTGFIEQYFGPGTRLTVT.